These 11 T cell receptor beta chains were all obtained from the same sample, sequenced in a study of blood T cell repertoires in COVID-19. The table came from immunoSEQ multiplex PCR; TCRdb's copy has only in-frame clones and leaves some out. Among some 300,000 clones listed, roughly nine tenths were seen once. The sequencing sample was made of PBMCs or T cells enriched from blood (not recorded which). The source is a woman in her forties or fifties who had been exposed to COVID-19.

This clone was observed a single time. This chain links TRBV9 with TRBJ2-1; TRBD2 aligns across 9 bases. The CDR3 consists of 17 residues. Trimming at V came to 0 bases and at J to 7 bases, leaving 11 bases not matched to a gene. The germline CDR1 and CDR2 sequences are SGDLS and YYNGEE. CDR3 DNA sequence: TGTGCCAGCAGCGTAGCTGGGCAGGCGGGGGGGCAAAATGAGCAGTTCTTC. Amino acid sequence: CASSVAGQAGGQNEQFF.

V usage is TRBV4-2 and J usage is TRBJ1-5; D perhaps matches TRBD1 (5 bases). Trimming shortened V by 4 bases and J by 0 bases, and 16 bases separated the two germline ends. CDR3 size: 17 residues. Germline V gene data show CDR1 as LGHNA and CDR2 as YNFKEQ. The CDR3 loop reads CASSRGGGIGSNQPQHF. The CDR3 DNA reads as TGTGCCAGCAGCCGTGGGGGAGGTATAGGTAGCAATCAGCCCCAGCATTTT.

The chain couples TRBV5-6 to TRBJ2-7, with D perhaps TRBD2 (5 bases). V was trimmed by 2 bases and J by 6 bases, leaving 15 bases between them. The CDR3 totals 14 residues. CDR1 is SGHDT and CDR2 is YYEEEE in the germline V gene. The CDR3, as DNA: TGTGCCAGCAGCTTTGTGGCGGTTGAGGGCGAGCAGTACTTC. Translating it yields CASSFVAVEGEQYF. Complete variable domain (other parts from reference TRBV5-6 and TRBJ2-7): DAGVTQSPTHLIKTRGQQVTLRCSPKSGHDTVSWYQQALGQGPQFIFQYYEEEERQRGNFPDRFSGHQFPNYSSELNVNALLLGDSALYLCASSFVAVEGEQYFGPGTRLTVT.

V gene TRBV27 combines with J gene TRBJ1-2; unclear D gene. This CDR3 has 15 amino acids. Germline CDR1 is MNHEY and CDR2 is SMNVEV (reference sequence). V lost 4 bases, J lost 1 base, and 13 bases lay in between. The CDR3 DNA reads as TGTGCCAGCAGTTGGGCCCCGGGAGGTAACTATGGCTACACCTTC. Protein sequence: CASSWAPGGNYGYTF.

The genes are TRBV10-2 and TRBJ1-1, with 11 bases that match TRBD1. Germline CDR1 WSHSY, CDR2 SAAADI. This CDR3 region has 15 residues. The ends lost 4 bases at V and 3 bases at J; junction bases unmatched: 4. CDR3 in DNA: TGCGCCAGCAGTGCCAGGGACAGGGGGGACACTGAAGCTTTCTTT. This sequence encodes CASSARDRGDTEAFF.

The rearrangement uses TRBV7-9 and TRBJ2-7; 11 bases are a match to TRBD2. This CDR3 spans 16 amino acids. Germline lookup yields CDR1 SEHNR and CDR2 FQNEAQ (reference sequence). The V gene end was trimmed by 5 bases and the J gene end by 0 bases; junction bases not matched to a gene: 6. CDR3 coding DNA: TGTGCCAGCAGCATCACCGGGACTAGCGGCTCCTACGAGCAGTACTTC. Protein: CASSITGTSGSYEQYF.

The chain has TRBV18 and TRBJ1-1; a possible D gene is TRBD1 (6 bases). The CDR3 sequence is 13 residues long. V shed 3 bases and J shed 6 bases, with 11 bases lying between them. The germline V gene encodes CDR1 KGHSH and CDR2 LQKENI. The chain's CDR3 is CASSPNRVSEAFF. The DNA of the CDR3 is TGTGCCAGCTCACCTAACAGGGTTTCTGAAGCTTTCTTT.

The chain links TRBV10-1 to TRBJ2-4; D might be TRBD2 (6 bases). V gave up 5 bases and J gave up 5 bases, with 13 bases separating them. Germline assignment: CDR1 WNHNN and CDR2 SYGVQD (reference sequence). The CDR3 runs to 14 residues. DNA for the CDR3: TGCGCCAGCAGTTGGGACTGCCTAGAAAACATTCAGTACTTC. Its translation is CASSWDCLENIQYF.

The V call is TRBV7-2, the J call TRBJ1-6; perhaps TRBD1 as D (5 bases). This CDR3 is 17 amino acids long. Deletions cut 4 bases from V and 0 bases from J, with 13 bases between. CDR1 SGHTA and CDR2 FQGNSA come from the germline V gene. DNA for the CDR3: TGTGCCAGCAGCTCGAGCGGGGCGAGCTCCTATAATTCACCCCTCCACTTT. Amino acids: CASSSSGASSYNSPLHF.

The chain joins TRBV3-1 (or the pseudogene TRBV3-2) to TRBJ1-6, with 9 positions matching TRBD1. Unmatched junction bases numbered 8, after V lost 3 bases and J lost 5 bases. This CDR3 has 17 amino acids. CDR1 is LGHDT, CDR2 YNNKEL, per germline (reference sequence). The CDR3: CASSQLAGTGNNSPLHF. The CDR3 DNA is TGTGCCAGCAGCCAGTTAGCCGGGACAGGGAATAATTCACCCCTCCACTTT.

CDR3 DNA: TGTGCCAGCACCCTCGGGTCCCCTAGTAACTATGGCTACACCTTC. It codes for CASTLGSPSNYGYTF. The chain combines TRBV5-4 with TRBJ1-2; D not certain. Trimming removed 6 bases from V and 1 base from J, with 16 bases in between. The CDR3 is 15 residues long. The germline CDR1 and CDR2 sequences are SGHNT and YYREEE (reference sequence).